These 9 T cell receptor beta chains share one sample of origin, sequenced in a study of blood T cell repertoires in COVID-19. Produced via immunoSEQ multiplex PCR; TCRdb's table is partial and in-frame only. This sample has some 80,000 clones; 79% occur once, and the top ten carry 5.4%. What was sequenced was peripheral blood. These receptors were obtained from a woman older than 75 with active or convalescent COVID-19.

CDR3 sequence: CASSLPQGVPQHF. CDR3 sequence (DNA): TGTGCCAGCAGTTTACCCCAAGGGGTGCCCCAGCATTTT. The genes are TRBV28 and TRBJ1-5; the D gene is possibly TRBD1 (5 bases). With 2 bases removed from V and 9 bases from J, the gap between germline ends came to 11 bases. Germline CDR1 is MDHEN and CDR2 is SYDVKM. CDR3 length equals 13 residues. Combining the CDR3 with reference TRBV28 and TRBJ1-5 gives the whole variable domain DVKVTQSSRYLVKRTGEKVFLECVQDMDHENMFWYRQDPGLGLRLIYFSYDVKMKEKGDIPEGYSVSREKKERFSLILESASTNQTSMYLCASSLPQGVPQHFGDGTRLSIL.

V is TRBV2 and J is TRBJ1-6; D not certain. Trimming left V 4 bases short and J 8 bases short, with 9 bases between. This CDR3 is 13 amino acids long. Germline assignment: CDR1 SNHLY and CDR2 FYNNEI. The DNA of the CDR3 is TGTGCCAGCAGTGCTACCCCCCATTCACCCCTCCACTTT. Residues: CASSATPHSPLHF.

The gene calls are TRBV7-9 and TRBJ2-7; 11 bases map to TRBD2. CDR3 length equals 15 residues. The junction had 6 bases not matched to a gene; V was cut back by 7 bases and J by 1 base. Germline lookup yields CDR1 SEHNR and CDR2 FQNEAQ (reference sequence). The CDR3, as DNA: TGTGCCAGCACCAAATTAGCGGGGGGGTCCTACGAGCAGTACTTC. It encodes CASTKLAGGSYEQYF. The entire variable domain, with the rest obtained from reference TRBV7-9 and TRBJ2-7, is as follows: DTGVSQNPRHKITKRGQNVTFRCDPISEHNRLYWYRQTLGQGPEFLTYFQNEAQLEKSRLLSDRFSAERPKGSFSTLEIQRTEQGDSAMYLCASTKLAGGSYEQYFGPGTRLTVT.

The V gene is TRBV6-6, the J gene TRBJ2-4; D is possibly TRBD2 (5 bases). V was pared by 7 bases and J by 1 base, with 17 bases between. The V gene's germline CDR1 is MNHNY and CDR2 SVGAGI (reference sequence). The CDR3 extends over 16 amino acids. CDR3: CASKPPGLRAKNIQYF. The CDR3 DNA follows: TGTGCCAGCAAACCCCCGGGGTTGCGGGCCAAAAACATTCAGTACTTC.

In DNA form, the CDR3 reads TGTGCCAGCAGCGTAGGAGGGAATCTCTACAATGAGCAGTTCTTC. Residues: CASSVGGNLYNEQFF. V and J are TRBV9 and TRBJ2-1, with D possibly TRBD2 on 5 matching bases. Germline CDR1 SGDLS, CDR2 YYNGEE. Trimming left V 0 bases short and J 3 bases short, with 10 bases between. This CDR3 region has 15 residues.

The CDR3 nucleotides read TGTGCCAGTAGTATGAGACAGGGACCCTACGAGCAGTACTTC. Translation gives CASSMRQGPYEQYF. This chain joins TRBV19 and TRBJ2-7; 7 nucleotides line up with TRBD1. V shed 3 bases, J shed 2 bases, and the junction held 4 bases outside the gene matches. Germline lookup yields CDR1 LNHDA and CDR2 SQIVND (reference sequence). The CDR3 contains 14 residues.

V usage is TRBV28 and J usage is TRBJ2-5; TRBD1 matches at 8 bases. The germline gives CDR1 MDHEN, CDR2 SYDVKM. V shed 6 bases and J 5 bases; nucleotides not matched to a gene: 11. The CDR3 runs 15 residues. DNA for the CDR3: TGTGCCAGCAGCCCACGGGGACAGGAGGGGGAGACCCAGTACTTC. Amino acid sequence: CASSPRGQEGETQYF.

This clone was detected once. The gene calls are TRBV6-5 and TRBJ2-2, with D possibly being TRBD1 (6 bases). This CDR3 comprises 14 residues. Trimming left V 6 bases short and J 2 bases short, with 10 bases between. CDR1 and CDR2 (germline): MNHEY, SVGAGI. The CDR3 region has the DNA TGTGCCAGCAGGGGACAAGATAACACCGGGGAGCTGTTTTTT. This translates into CASRGQDNTGELFF.

In DNA, the CDR3 is TGTGCCAGCATCCGGACAGGGGGTGCCACTGAAGCTTTCTTT. Translated: CASIRTGGATEAFF. The chain joins TRBV2 to TRBJ1-1; 10 bases align to TRBD1. Germline V gives CDR1 SNHLY, CDR2 FYNNEI. The trim removed 7 bases at V and 4 bases at J, leaving 6 bases unmatched. The CDR3 extends over 14 amino acids.